This T cell receptor beta chain is drawn from a study of blood T cell repertoires in COVID-19. Across the whole study: Acute and convalescent COVID-19 specimens originated in the United States, Italy and Spain.

Sequencing used immunoSEQ multiplex PCR; TCRdb keeps in-frame clones, though not all of them. The table lists 140,000 to 150,000 clones, around 76% of them singletons. In germline, CDR1 is MNHNY, CDR2 SVGAGI (reference sequence). V dropped 7 bases and J dropped 4 bases, with 20 bases sitting between them. The CDR3 runs 15 residues. The sample was peripheral blood. The origin of this receptor is a man in his 60s with acute or convalescent COVID-19. V is TRBV6-6 and J is TRBJ2-7, with a weak D call TRBD2 (6 bases). The CDR3 reads CASIPHLSGKYEQYF. CDR3 nucleotide sequence: TGTGCCAGCATACCCCACCTTAGCGGCAAATACGAGCAGTACTTC.